This TCR beta chain was sequenced during a study of read filtering for tumor transcriptome and immune sequencing. Study in general: Patients were approximately 18 male and around 15 female, mean age 65.9 years, range roughly 45 to 85. DNase treatment preceded whole-transcriptome library preparation.

This clonotype was seen repeatedly, ten times or more. Its antigen is not identified. Molecular barcoded adaptors covering alpha/delta and beta/gamma chains were used on roughly 400 ng RNA. TCRdb called the reads again in MiXCR, with one record for every CDR3 protein. The sample has approximately 140,000 distinct CDR3 sequences; roughly 13% are singletons. Study-wide points: The CD138-negative fraction was mixed bone marrow immune cells, not pure T cells.

This CDR3 has 16 amino acids. V gave up 0 bases and J gave up 6 bases; unmatched junction bases: 9. The chain carries TRBV5-7 and TRBJ2-1; TRBD2 matches 7 bases. TRBV5-7 is an ORF, with its function uncertain. Sequencing used a population of CD138-negative cells sorted from bone marrow. The receptor was isolated from a donor over 35 with multiple myeloma. CDR3 residues: CASSLVSRECCNEQFF. CDR3 DNA sequence: TGTGCCAGCAGCTTGGTTTCGCGGGAGTGTTGCAATGAGCAGTTCTTC.